These 32 T cell receptor beta chains came from one sample sequenced in a study of shared T cell receptors in the human thymus. Measured with immunoSEQ multiplex PCR; TCRdb has only the in-frame clones, and not every one. The data hold some 660,000 clones, with more than 75% observed a single time. These data are also associated with another study on human thymus T cells.

Sequencing input: thymocytes. The receptors were sampled from a boy in the first two years of life with a congenital heart defect.

This clone showed up just once. This chain links TRBV19 with TRBJ2-2, with D perhaps matching TRBD2 (5 bases). The germline V gene has CDR1 LNHDA and CDR2 SQIVND (reference sequence). V lost 6 bases and J 4 bases, leaving 12 bases between the germline ends. The CDR3 is made up of 14 amino acids. This CDR3 is CASRDSPFTGELFF. The CDR3 nucleotides read TGTGCCAGTAGGGACTCACCCTTCACCGGGGAGCTGTTTTTT.

The rearrangement joins TRBV29-1 to TRBJ1-1, with D perhaps matching TRBD1 (6 bases). Trimming shortened V by 5 bases and J by 1 base, and 20 bases separated the two germline ends. The germline V gene encodes CDR1 SQVTM and CDR2 ANQGSEA. The CDR3 covers 16 residues. Here the CDR3 DNA reads TGCAGCGTTCCTACCACAGGGTTTGGGGCGAACACTGAAGCTTTCTTT. It is translated as CSVPTTGFGANTEAFF.

The V call is TRBV4-3, the J call TRBJ1-6, with 8 positions matching TRBD1. The germline V gene has CDR1 LGHNA and CDR2 YSLEER. The CDR3 has 16 amino acids. With 2 bases clipped from V and 10 bases from J, the junction kept 10 bases outside the gene matches. DNA for the CDR3: TGCGCCAGCAGCCAAAGCCTGGACAGGGAGGGATCACCCCTCCACTTT. This gives the protein CASSQSLDREGSPLHF.

This chain connects TRBV5-1 to TRBJ2-1, with a possible D match to TRBD2 (5 bases). The germline V and J ends were trimmed by 2 bases and 8 bases, with 17 bases remaining between them. The CDR3 totals 15 residues. Germline CDR1 is SGHRS and CDR2 is YFSETQ. CDR3 sequence: CASSLDGDGLDEQFF. The DNA for the CDR3 is TGCGCCAGCAGCTTAGACGGGGATGGCTTAGATGAGCAGTTCTTC.

The chain links TRBV18 to TRBJ2-2; TRBD1 matches 8 bases. This CDR3 spans 15 amino acids. Losses at the gene ends were 6 bases for V and 4 bases for J; bases not matched to a gene: 7. Per the germline V gene, CDR1 is KGHSH and CDR2 is LQKENI. Here the CDR3 DNA reads TGTGCCAGCTCTGACAGGGGCGCGGGCACCGGGGAGCTGTTTTTT. It translates to CASSDRGAGTGELFF.

This clone was detected only a few times. The chain couples TRBV28 to TRBJ2-3; possibly TRBD1 for D (5 bases). The germline V and J ends were trimmed by 7 bases and 5 bases, with 16 bases remaining between them. Germline values: CDR1 MDHEN, CDR2 SYDVKM. This CDR3 contains 14 residues. CDR3 DNA sequence: TGTGCCAGCACCCAGGGAAGGGGAAAAGATACGCAGTATTTT. This gives the protein CASTQGRGKDTQYF. The full variable domain, with the rest looked up from reference TRBV28 and TRBJ2-3, is DVKVTQSSRYLVKRTGEKVFLECVQDMDHENMFWYRQDPGLGLRLIYFSYDVKMKEKGDIPEGYSVSREKKERFSLILESASTNQTSMYLCASTQGRGKDTQYFGPGTRLTVL.

The chain has TRBV23-1 and TRBJ1-5; D uncertain. TRBV23-1 falls under the ORF class, with uncertain function. V lost 2 bases to trimming and J lost 7 bases, with 9 bases between them. The length of the CDR3 is 13 residues. This CDR3 is CASSQMRVQPQHF. Here the CDR3 DNA reads TGCGCCAGCAGTCAAATGAGGGTCCAGCCCCAGCATTTT.

The J gene is TRBJ2-1, the V gene TRBV5-1, with D possibly matching TRBD1 (5 bases). V gave up 4 bases and J gave up 0 bases, with 17 bases separating them. Germline CDR1 reads SGHRS; CDR2 reads YFSETQ. The CDR3 contains 17 residues. The CDR3 here is CASSLHFTGTSYNEQFF. The CDR3 DNA follows: TGCGCCAGCAGCCTCCACTTTACAGGTACCTCCTACAATGAGCAGTTCTTC.

V and J are TRBV14 and TRBJ2-3; 9 positions match TRBD2. The CDR3 sequence is 20 residues long. The V gene's germline CDR1 is SGHDN and CDR2 FVKESK. V shed 5 bases, J shed 3 bases, and the junction held 21 bases outside the gene matches. CDR3 region: CASSAVKGTSSPRRTDTQYF. The CDR3 nucleotides read TGTGCCAGCAGCGCTGTCAAGGGGACTAGCTCCCCACGGCGTACAGATACGCAGTATTTT.

The chain employs TRBV5-1 and TRBJ2-7, with 8 bases matching TRBD1. Germline V gene sequence: CDR1 SGHRS, CDR2 YFSETQ. This CDR3 contains 15 residues. V lost 0 bases to trimming and J lost 4 bases; unmatched junction nucleotides: 6. The CDR3 nucleotides are TGCGCCAGCAGCTTGGCCCCAGGGGGCATTTACGAGCAGTACTTC. Its protein product is CASSLAPGGIYEQYF.

This clone has just one count. The V and J genes are TRBV10-1 and TRBJ2-2; D is possibly TRBD1 (6 bases). Germline assignment: CDR1 WNHNN and CDR2 SYGVQD (reference sequence). There are 14 residues in the CDR3. Trimming removed 2 bases at V and 3 bases at J, with 7 bases between. As DNA, the CDR3 is TGCGCCAGCAGTGAGAACAGGGACACCGGGGAGCTGTTTTTT. This codes for CASSENRDTGELFF.

The chain combines TRBV11-2 with TRBJ2-7, with 11 nucleotides matching TRBD1. CDR1 and CDR2 from the germline V gene are SGHAT and FQNNGV. Trimming cost V 6 bases and J 7 bases; bases outside gene matches: 11. The CDR3 is 15 residues long. The CDR3 coding sequence is TGTGCCAGCAGGCCTAGGGACAGGGGGTCTTGGGAGCAGTACTTC. Protein: CASRPRDRGSWEQYF.

The chain uses TRBV9 and TRBJ1-6; D is undetermined. CDR1 is SGDLS and CDR2 is YYNGEE in the germline V gene. This CDR3 region has 14 residues. With 0 bases removed from V and 10 bases from J, the gap between germline ends came to 11 bases. The CDR3 here is CASSVGPSSSPLHF. The CDR3 nucleotides are TGTGCCAGCAGCGTAGGCCCCAGTTCCTCACCCCTCCACTTT.

The sample holds a few counts of this clone. The chain combines TRBV6-5 with TRBJ2-7, with 9 bases aligning to TRBD1. The CDR3 length is 13 residues. Germline lookup yields CDR1 MNHEY and CDR2 SVGAGI. V lost 8 bases, J lost 5 bases, and 7 bases stayed unmatched. CDR3 sequence: CASLGTGPHEQYF. The CDR3 DNA reads as TGTGCCAGCTTAGGGACAGGGCCTCACGAGCAGTACTTC.

The rearrangement links TRBV11-2 to TRBJ1-2, with 7 bases fitting TRBD1. The CDR3 runs 15 residues. In germline, CDR1 is SGHAT, CDR2 FQNNGV. The V gene end was trimmed by 3 bases and the J gene end by 4 bases; junction bases not matched to a gene: 8. DNA for the CDR3: TGTGCCAGCAGCTTTACGGGACAGTTATCCTATGGCTACACCTTC. It yields the protein CASSFTGQLSYGYTF.

This clone came up once. This chain joins TRBV29-1 and TRBJ2-2; the match to TRBD1 covers 8 bases. With 7 bases clipped from V and 6 bases from J, the junction kept 13 bases outside the gene matches. Germline V lookup: CDR1 SQVTM, CDR2 ANQGSEA. This CDR3 spans 15 amino acids. In DNA form, the CDR3 reads TGCAGCGGGACGGGGACAGGTGTGGGGTCCGGGGAGCTGTTTTTT. The encoded protein is CSGTGTGVGSGELFF.

The rearrangement uses TRBV5-6 and TRBJ2-7; no reliable D call. The CDR3 sequence is 18 residues long. V lost 4 bases and J 2 bases, leaving 25 bases between the germline ends. Germline V CDR1 and CDR2: SGHDT, YYEEEE. CDR3 amino acids: CASSSRDPRKLRPYEQYF. The CDR3 bases are TGTGCCAGCAGCAGCAGAGATCCCCGAAAGTTGAGGCCCTACGAGCAGTACTTC.

V and J are TRBV19 and TRBJ1-1, with 9 bases identical to TRBD1. The CDR3 sequence is 14 residues long. Germline trimming cut 6 bases from V and 3 bases from J; bases unmatched to any gene: 5. Germline lookup yields CDR1 LNHDA and CDR2 SQIVND (reference sequence). DNA for the CDR3: TGTGCCAGTAGAACAGGGGGCGCGGACACTGAAGCTTTCTTT. Its protein product is CASRTGGADTEAFF.

As concerns this clone: Germline is not matched at one junction end, which may reflect a read error. The V call is TRBV6-1, the J call TRBJ1-2; D gene uncertain. The germline V gene encodes CDR1 MNHNS and CDR2 SASEGT. The CDR3 runs 13 residues. The CDR3 DNA follows: TGTGCCAGCAGTGAACACTCGAAAGCCTGCGGGCCCTTC. This translates into CASSEHSKACGPF.

Comments on this clone: At one of its ends the junction is not consistent with the germline gene, which may arise from a read error. The chain carries TRBV29-1 and TRBJ2-3, with TRBD2 matching over 13 bases. Germline CDR1 SQVTM, CDR2 ANQGSEA. There are 18 residues in the CDR3. CDR3 in amino acids: CSAERATSGRASTDTQYF. The CDR3 nucleotides read TGCAGCGCTGAAAGGGCTACTAGCGGGAGGGCTAGCACAGATACGCAGTATTTT.

The J gene is TRBJ1-1, the V gene TRBV12-5; 8 bases are shared with TRBD1. Germline CDR1 is LGHNT and CDR2 is FRNRAP. The CDR3 consists of 14 residues. Germline trimming cut 5 bases from V and 2 bases from J; bases unmatched to any gene: 4. CDR3 bases: TGTGCTAGTGGTGCCCAGGGGGCTAACACTGAAGCTTTCTTT. Amino acids: CASGAQGANTEAFF.

This chain connects TRBV30 to TRBJ2-7; no firm D call. Trimming stripped 2 bases from V and 2 bases from J, with 16 bases between. The germline gives CDR1 GTSNPN, CDR2 SVGIG (reference sequence). The CDR3 runs to 15 residues. The CDR3 DNA sequence: TGTGCCTGGAGTCAACCCCTCGAATCGGCCTACGAGCAGTACTTC. Encoded protein: CAWSQPLESAYEQYF.

V usage is TRBV28 and J usage is TRBJ1-5, with 7 bases lining up with TRBD1. With V trimmed by 6 bases and J by 0 bases, 8 bases remained unmatched. Per the germline V gene, CDR1 is MDHEN and CDR2 is SYDVKM. CDR3 length equals 16 residues. The CDR3: CASSYGTDYSNQPQHF. In DNA, the CDR3 is TGTGCCAGCAGCTATGGGACAGATTATAGCAATCAGCCCCAGCATTTT. Full variable domain (rest looked up from reference TRBV28 and TRBJ1-5): DVKVTQSSRYLVKRTGEKVFLECVQDMDHENMFWYRQDPGLGLRLIYFSYDVKMKEKGDIPEGYSVSREKKERFSLILESASTNQTSMYLCASSYGTDYSNQPQHFGDGTRLSIL.

The chain employs TRBV23-1 and TRBJ2-1; D gene uncertain. TRBV23-1 is marked as an open reading frame, function uncertain. The ends were cut back, 8 bases at V and 15 bases at J, with 8 bases in the middle. This CDR3 region has 8 residues. The CDR3 reads CASSLGFF. The CDR3 coding sequence is TGCGCCAGCTCCCTCGGGTTCTTC.

The chain links TRBV28 to TRBJ2-7; TRBD1 aligns across 7 bases. The V segment lost 5 bases and the J segment 5 bases; nucleotides outside the gene matches: 15. Germline V gene sequence: CDR1 MDHEN, CDR2 SYDVKM. This CDR3 spans 16 amino acids. The chain's CDR3 is CASSLKDSGTANEQYF. As DNA, the CDR3 is TGTGCCAGCAGTCTTAAGGACTCCGGGACAGCTAACGAGCAGTACTTC.

This sequence joins TRBV7-9 and TRBJ2-1; D is unclear. This CDR3 has 13 residues. Trimming shortened V by 9 bases and J by 0 bases, and 9 bases separated the two germline ends. Germline V CDR1 and CDR2: SEHNR, FQNEAQ (reference sequence). The DNA of the CDR3 is TGTGCCAGACAGCCCCTCTCCTACAATGAGCAGTTCTTC. Translating it yields CARQPLSYNEQFF. Filled out from reference TRBV7-9 and TRBJ2-1, the complete variable domain reads DTGVSQNPRHKITKRGQNVTFRCDPISEHNRLYWYRQTLGQGPEFLTYFQNEAQLEKSRLLSDRFSAERPKGSFSTLEIQRTEQGDSAMYLCARQPLSYNEQFFGPGTRLTVL.

This clone showed up just once. The rearrangement uses TRBV5-1 and TRBJ2-3; tentatively, D is TRBD2 (5 bases). Trimming left V 0 bases short and J 0 bases short, with 17 bases between. CDR1 SGHRS and CDR2 YFSETQ come from the germline V gene. The CDR3 is 18 amino acids. CDR3: CASSLVNMRASSTDTQYF. The CDR3 DNA reads as TGCGCCAGCAGCTTGGTCAATATGAGGGCCTCTAGCACAGATACGCAGTATTTT.

V gene TRBV5-6 combines with J gene TRBJ2-7, with D hard to call. Trimming left V 4 bases short and J 2 bases short, with 4 bases between. The CDR3 has 11 amino acids. CDR1 SGHDT and CDR2 YYEEEE come from the germline V gene. The CDR3 DNA follows: TGTGCCAGCAGCCACACCTACGAGCAGTACTTC. Its protein product is CASSHTYEQYF.

The chain uses TRBV7-2 and TRBJ2-2; 8 bases line up with TRBD2. The trim removed 4 bases at V and 3 bases at J, leaving 7 bases unmatched. Germline CDR1 reads SGHTA; CDR2 reads FQGNSA. CDR3 length equals 16 residues. CDR3 residues: CASSSERGPYTGELFF. The CDR3 nucleotides read TGTGCCAGCAGCTCAGAGCGGGGGCCATACACCGGGGAGCTGTTTTTT.

The chain is built from TRBV11-2 and TRBJ1-4; 7 bases are shared with TRBD1. The CDR3 runs 12 residues. After removal of 3 bases from V and 9 bases from J, the junction contained 1 base not matched to a gene. Per germline, CDR1 SGHAT and CDR2 FQNNGV. The CDR3, as DNA: TGTGCCAGCAGCTTGACAGGGAAAAAACTGTTTTTT. Translated: CASSLTGKKLFF.

The V gene is TRBV2, the J gene TRBJ1-4, with D unclear. Trimming shortened V by 5 bases and J by 8 bases, and 12 bases separated the two germline ends. The CDR3 is 13 amino acids. Germline CDR1 is SNHLY and CDR2 is FYNNEI. CDR3 sequence reads: CASSTRGWEKLFF. The CDR3 nucleotides read TGTGCCAGCAGTACCCGGGGATGGGAAAAACTGTTTTTT.

This clone was observed a handful of times. This chain connects TRBV28 to TRBJ1-1; perhaps TRBD1 as D (6 bases). This CDR3 has 20 residues. Germline-derived CDR1 and CDR2 are MDHEN and SYDVKM. Between the trimmed V and J ends, which lost 4 bases and 1 base, there was a span of 28 bases. This chain's CDR3 is CASSSKGLPRPGHKNTEAFF. CDR3 DNA sequence: TGTGCCAGCAGTTCGAAGGGGCTGCCAAGACCGGGACATAAGAACACTGAAGCTTTCTTT.